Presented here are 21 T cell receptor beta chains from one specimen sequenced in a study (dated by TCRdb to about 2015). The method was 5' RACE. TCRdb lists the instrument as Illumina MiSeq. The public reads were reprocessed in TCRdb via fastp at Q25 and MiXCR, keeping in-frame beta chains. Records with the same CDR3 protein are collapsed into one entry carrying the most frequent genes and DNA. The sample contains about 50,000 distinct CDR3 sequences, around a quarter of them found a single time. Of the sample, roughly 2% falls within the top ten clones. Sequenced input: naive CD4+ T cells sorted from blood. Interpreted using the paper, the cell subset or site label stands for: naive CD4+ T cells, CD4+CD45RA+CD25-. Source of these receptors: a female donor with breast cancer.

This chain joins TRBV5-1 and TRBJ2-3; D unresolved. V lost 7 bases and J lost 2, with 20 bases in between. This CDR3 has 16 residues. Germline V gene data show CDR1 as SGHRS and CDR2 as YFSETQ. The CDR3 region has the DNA TGCGCCAGCGGCCCGGCAATTACATTTAACACAGATACGCAGTATTTT. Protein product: CASGPAITFNTDTQYF. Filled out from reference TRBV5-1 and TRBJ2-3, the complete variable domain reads KAGVTQTPRYLIKTRGQQVTLSCSPISGHRSVSWYQQTPGQGLQFLFEYFSETQRNKGNFPGRFSGRQFSNSRSEMNVSTLELGDSALYLCASGPAITFNTDTQYFGPGTRLTVL.

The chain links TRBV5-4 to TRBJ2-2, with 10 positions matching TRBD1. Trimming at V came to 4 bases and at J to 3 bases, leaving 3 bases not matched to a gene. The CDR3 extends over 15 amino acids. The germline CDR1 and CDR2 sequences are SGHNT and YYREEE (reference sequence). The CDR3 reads CASSPGTGDTGELFF. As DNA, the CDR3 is TGTGCCAGCAGCCCAGGGACAGGGGACACCGGGGAGCTGTTTTTT.

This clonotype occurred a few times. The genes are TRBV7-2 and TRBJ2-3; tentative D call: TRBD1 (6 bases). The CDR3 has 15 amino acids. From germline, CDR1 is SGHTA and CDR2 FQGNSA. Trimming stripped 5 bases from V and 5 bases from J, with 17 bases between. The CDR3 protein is CASSQQGLGGDTQYF. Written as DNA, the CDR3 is TGTGCCAGCAGCCAACAGGGTCTGGGCGGAGATACGCAGTATTTT.

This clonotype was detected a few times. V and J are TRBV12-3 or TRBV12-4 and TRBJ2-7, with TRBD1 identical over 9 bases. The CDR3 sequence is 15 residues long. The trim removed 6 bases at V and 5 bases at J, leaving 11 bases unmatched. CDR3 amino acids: CASSRPGQGQNEQYF. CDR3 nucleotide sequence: TGTGCCAGCAGCCGACCGGGACAGGGTCAGAACGAGCAGTACTTC.

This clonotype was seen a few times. The chain's CDR3 is CASSLAGQGDEKLFF. In nucleotides, the CDR3 is TGCGCCAGCAGCTTGGCAGGACAGGGTGACGAAAAACTGTTTTTT. The V call is TRBV5-1, the J call TRBJ1-4, with 8 bases that match TRBD1. V dropped 0 bases and J dropped 8; count of bases not matched to a gene: 6. Germline V gene lookup returns CDR1 SGHRS and CDR2 YFSETQ. This CDR3 comprises 15 residues. The complete variable domain, with remaining parts taken from reference TRBV5-1 and TRBJ1-4, reads KAGVTQTPRYLIKTRGQQVTLSCSPISGHRSVSWYQQTPGQGLQFLFEYFSETQRNKGNFPGRFSGRQFSNSRSEMNVSTLELGDSALYLCASSLAGQGDEKLFFGSGTQLSVL.

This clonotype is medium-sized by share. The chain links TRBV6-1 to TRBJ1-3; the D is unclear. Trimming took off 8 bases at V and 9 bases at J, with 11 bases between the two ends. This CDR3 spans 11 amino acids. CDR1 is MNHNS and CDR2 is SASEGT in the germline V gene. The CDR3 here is CASGREGTIYF. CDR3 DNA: TGTGCCAGCGGAAGGGAAGGCACCATATATTTT.

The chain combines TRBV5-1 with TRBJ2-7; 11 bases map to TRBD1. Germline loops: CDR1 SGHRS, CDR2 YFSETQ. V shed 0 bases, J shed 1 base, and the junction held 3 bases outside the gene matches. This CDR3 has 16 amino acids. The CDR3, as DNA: TGCGCCAGCAGCTTGGCCGGGACAGGGGGATCCTACGAGCAGTACTTC. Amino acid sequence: CASSLAGTGGSYEQYF. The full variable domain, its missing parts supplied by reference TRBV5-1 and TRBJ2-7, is KAGVTQTPRYLIKTRGQQVTLSCSPISGHRSVSWYQQTPGQGLQFLFEYFSETQRNKGNFPGRFSGRQFSNSRSEMNVSTLELGDSALYLCASSLAGTGGSYEQYFGPGTRLTVT.

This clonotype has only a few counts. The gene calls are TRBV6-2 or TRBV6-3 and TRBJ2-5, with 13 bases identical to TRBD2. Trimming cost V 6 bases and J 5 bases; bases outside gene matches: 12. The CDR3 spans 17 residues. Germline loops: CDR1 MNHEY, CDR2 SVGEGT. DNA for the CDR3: TGTGCCAGCAGCTCCGGGACTAGCGGGAATCTGAGGGAGACCCAGTACTTC. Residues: CASSSGTSGNLRETQYF.

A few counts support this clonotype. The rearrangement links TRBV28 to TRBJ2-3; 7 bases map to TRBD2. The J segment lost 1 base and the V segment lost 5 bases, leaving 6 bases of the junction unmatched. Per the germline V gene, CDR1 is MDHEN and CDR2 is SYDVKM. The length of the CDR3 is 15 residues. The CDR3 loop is CASSPSGLGTDTQYF. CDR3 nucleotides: TGTGCCAGCAGTCCTAGCGGTTTGGGCACAGATACGCAGTATTTT.

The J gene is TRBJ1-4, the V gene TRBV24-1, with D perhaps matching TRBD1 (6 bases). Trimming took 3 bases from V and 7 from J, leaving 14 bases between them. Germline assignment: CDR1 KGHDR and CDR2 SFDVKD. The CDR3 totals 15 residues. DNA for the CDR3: TGTGCCACCAGTGATACCACGACAGGCAGTGAAAAACTGTTTTTT. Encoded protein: CATSDTTTGSEKLFF.

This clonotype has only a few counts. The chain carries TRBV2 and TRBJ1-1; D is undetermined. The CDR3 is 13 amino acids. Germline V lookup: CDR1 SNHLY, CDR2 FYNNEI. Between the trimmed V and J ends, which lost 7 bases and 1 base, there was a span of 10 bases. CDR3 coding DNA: TGTGCCAGCAAGACTCAGCCGAACACTGAAGCTTTCTTT. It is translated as CASKTQPNTEAFF.

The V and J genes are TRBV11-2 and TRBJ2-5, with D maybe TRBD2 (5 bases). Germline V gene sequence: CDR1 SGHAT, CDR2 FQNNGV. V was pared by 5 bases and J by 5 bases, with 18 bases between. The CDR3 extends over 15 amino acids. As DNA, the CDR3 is TGTGCCAGCAGCGCCTTCTCCCCCGGGGTCGAGACCCAGTACTTC. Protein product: CASSAFSPGVETQYF.

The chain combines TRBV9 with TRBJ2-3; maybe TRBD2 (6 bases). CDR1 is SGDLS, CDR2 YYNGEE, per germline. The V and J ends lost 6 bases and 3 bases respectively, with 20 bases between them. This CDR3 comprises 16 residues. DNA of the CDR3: TGTGCCAGCACCAGATCCTCGGCGGGAAGGACAGATACGCAGTATTTT. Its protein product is CASTRSSAGRTDTQYF. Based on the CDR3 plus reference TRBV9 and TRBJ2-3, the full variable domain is DSGVTQTPKHLITATGQRVTLRCSPRSGDLSVYWYQQSLDQGLQFLIQYYNGEERAKGNILERFSAQQFPDLHSELNLSSLELGDSALYFCASTRSSAGRTDTQYFGPGTRLTVL.

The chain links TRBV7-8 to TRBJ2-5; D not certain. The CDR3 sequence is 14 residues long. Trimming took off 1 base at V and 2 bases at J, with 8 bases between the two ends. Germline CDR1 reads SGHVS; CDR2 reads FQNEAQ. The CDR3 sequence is CASSLELSQETQYF. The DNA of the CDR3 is TGTGCCAGCAGCTTAGAACTCTCGCAAGAGACCCAGTACTTC.

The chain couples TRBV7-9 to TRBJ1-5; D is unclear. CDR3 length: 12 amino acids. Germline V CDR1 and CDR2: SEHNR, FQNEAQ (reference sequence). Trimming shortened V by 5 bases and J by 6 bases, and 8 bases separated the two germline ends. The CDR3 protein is CASSPGSQPQHF. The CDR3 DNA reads TGTGCCAGCAGCCCAGGTTCTCAGCCCCAGCATTTT. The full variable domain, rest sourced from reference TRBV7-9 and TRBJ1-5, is DTGVSQNPRHKITKRGQNVTFRCDPISEHNRLYWYRQTLGQGPEFLTYFQNEAQLEKSRLLSDRFSAERPKGSFSTLEIQRTEQGDSAMYLCASSPGSQPQHFGDGTRLSIL.

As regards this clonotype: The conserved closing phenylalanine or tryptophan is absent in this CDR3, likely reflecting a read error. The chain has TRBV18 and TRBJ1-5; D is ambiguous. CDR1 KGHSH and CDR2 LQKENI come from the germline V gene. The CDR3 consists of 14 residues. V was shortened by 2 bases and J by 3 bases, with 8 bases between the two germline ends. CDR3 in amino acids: CASSPGRVNQPQHV. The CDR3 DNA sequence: TGTGCCAGCTCACCAGGACGGGTCAATCAGCCCCAGCATGTT.

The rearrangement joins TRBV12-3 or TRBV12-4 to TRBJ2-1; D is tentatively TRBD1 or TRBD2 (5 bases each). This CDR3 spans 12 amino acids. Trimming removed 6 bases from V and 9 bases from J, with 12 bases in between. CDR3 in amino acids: CASRGTNSEQFF. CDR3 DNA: TGTGCCAGCAGGGGGACCAATAGTGAGCAGTTCTTC.

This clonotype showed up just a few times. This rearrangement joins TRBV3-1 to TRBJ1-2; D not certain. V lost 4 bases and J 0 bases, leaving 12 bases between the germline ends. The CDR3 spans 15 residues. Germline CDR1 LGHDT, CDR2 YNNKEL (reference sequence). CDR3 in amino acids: CASSPDGSSNYGYTF. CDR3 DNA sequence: TGTGCCAGCAGCCCCGATGGGTCCTCTAACTATGGCTACACCTTC.

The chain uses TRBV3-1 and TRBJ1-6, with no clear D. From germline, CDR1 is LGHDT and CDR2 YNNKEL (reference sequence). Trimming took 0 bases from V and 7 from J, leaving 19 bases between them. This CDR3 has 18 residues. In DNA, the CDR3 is TGTGCCAGCAGCCAAGATTTATTACGCGGAGACGGGAATTCACCCCTCCACTTT. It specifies CASSQDLLRGDGNSPLHF.

The CDR3 spells CASSLSGHGDNEQFF. CDR3 sequence (DNA): TGCGCCAGCAGCTTGAGTGGGCATGGGGACAATGAGCAGTTCTTC. The chain uses TRBV5-1 and TRBJ2-1; D not resolved. The CDR3 has 15 amino acids. The V gene lost 1 base and the J gene lost 5 bases, with 13 bases spanning the gap. Germline CDR1 reads SGHRS; CDR2 reads YFSETQ.

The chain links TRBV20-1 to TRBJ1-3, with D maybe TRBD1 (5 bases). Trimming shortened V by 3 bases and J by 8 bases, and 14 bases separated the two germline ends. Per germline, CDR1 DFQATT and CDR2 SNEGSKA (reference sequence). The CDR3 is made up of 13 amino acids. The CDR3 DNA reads TGCAGTGCTAGGGACAAATTGAGATACACCATATATTTT. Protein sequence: CSARDKLRYTIYF.